This is a list of T cell receptor beta chains from one sample in a study of T cell responses to AZD1222 COVID-19 vaccine. Some clones are missing from TCRdb's copy, which holds only in-frame ones; the method was immunoSEQ multiplex PCR. The repertoire holds under 170,000 clones, with 92% as singletons. The sequencing used peripheral blood, collected 28 days after the second AZD1222 dose. These TCRs come from an adult who received the AZD1222 COVID-19 vaccine. The CDR3 runs from the conserved cysteine through the conserved F or W. The D gene is left open where the match is weak. Rows give clone size only sometimes, using once, few, many, or a class for an expanded clone.

j_call | v_call | d_call | clone_size | cdr3_aa | cdr3_nt
TRBJ2-7 | TRBV11-2 | - | - | CASSLEGLGTYEQYF | TGTGCCAGCAGCTTAGAGGGGTTAGGGACCTACGAGCAGTACTTC
TRBJ1-2 | TRBV5-8 | - | - | CASSLAQGFGYTF | TGTGCCAGCAGCTTGGCCCAGGGCTTTGGCTACACCTTC
TRBJ2-7 | TRBV2 | - | - | CASRSSGSGARYF | TGTGCCAGCAGGAGCTCGGGGTCAGGAGCTCGTTACTTC
TRBJ1-1 | TRBV19 | - | - | CASNRNTEAFF | TGTGCCAGTAACCGCAACACTGAAGCTTTCTTT
TRBJ2-6 | TRBV6-5 | - | few | CASTAGHSGANVLTF | TGTGCCAGCACCGCCGGACACTCTGGGGCCAACGTCCTGACTTTC
TRBJ1-4 | TRBV30 | - | - | CAWNLLNEKLFF | TGTGCCTGGAATCTCTTGAATGAAAAACTGTTTTTT
TRBJ1-1 | TRBV11-3 | - | - | CASRGSGATEAFF | TGTGCCAGCAGGGGCTCTGGGGCCACTGAAGCTTTCTTT
TRBJ1-1 | TRBV24-1 | TRBD1 | - | CATSDAGTGDGTEAFF | TGTGCCACCAGTGATGCCGGGACAGGGGATGGGACTGAAGCTTTCTTT
TRBJ2-3 | TRBV2 | - | - | CASSVGRGGTDTQYF | TGTGCCAGCAGTGTGGGCAGGGGTGGAACAGATACGCAGTATTTT
TRBJ1-5 | TRBV27 | - | - | CASSAKANQPQHF | TGTGCCAGCAGCGCTAAAGCGAATCAGCCCCAGCATTTT
TRBJ1-3 | TRBV5-1 | - | - | CASSLADTGGNTIYF | TGCGCCAGCAGCTTGGCCGATACAGGTGGAAACACCATATATTTT
TRBJ2-7 | TRBV19 | - | - | CASSILGGTYEQYF | TGTGCCAGTAGTATATTGGGCGGGACCTACGAGCAGTACTTC
TRBJ2-1 | TRBV11-3 | - | - | CASSLYLSTNEQFF | TGTGCCAGCAGCTTATATCTGAGTACCAATGAGCAGTTCTTC
TRBJ2-7 | TRBV27 | TRBD1 | - | CASSLSSDRVTEQYF | TGTGCCAGCAGTTTATCATCCGACAGGGTCACCGAGCAGTACTTC
TRBJ2-1 | TRBV3-1/TRBV3-2 | TRBD2 | - | CASSHLYAGDNEQFF | TGTGCCAGCAGCCACCTCTACGCGGGGGACAATGAGCAGTTCTTC
TRBJ1-5 | TRBV5-5 | - | - | CASSTGVGQPQHF | TGTGCCAGCAGCACGGGGGTCGGGCAGCCCCAGCATTTT
TRBJ1-5 | TRBV27 | - | - | CASSIGFNQPQHF | TGTGCCAGCAGTATAGGATTTAATCAGCCCCAGCATTTT
TRBJ1-2 | TRBV9 | - | - | CASSAGGAAVVSGYTF | TGTGCCAGCAGCGCGGGCGGGGCAGCCGTTGTGTCTGGCTACACCTTC
TRBJ2-1 | TRBV6-1 | - | - | CASSESWRFF | TGTGCCAGCAGTGAATCCTGGCGGTTCTTC
TRBJ2-4 | TRBV21-1 | - | - | CASFNGEPKLAKNIQYF | TGTGCCAGCTTTAACGGAGAACCTAAGCTCGCCAAAAACATTCAGTACTTC
TRBJ2-7 | TRBV6-5 | TRBD1 | - | CASSYPRTGVGEQYF | TGTGCCAGCAGTTACCCTCGGACAGGGGTCGGCGAGCAGTACTTC
TRBJ1-5 | TRBV10-3 | - | - | CAISLQEPYNQPQHF | TGTGCCATCAGTCTGCAGGAACCATACAATCAGCCCCAGCATTTT
TRBJ2-5 | TRBV5-1 | - | - | CASSLDQETQYF | TGCGCCAGCAGCTTGGATCAAGAGACCCAGTACTTC
TRBJ1-6 | TRBV3-1/TRBV3-2 | - | - | CASSRTVFYNSPLHF | TGTGCCAGCAGCAGGACAGTGTTCTATAATTCACCCCTCCACTTT
TRBJ2-5 | TRBV4-1 | TRBD2 | - | CASSQEVRSSGSSQYF | TGCGCCAGCAGCCAAGAAGTCCGGAGTAGCGGGAGTTCACAGTACTTC
TRBJ2-3 | TRBV5-1 | TRBD2 | - | CASSPGLDFTDTQYF | TGCGCCAGCAGCCCCGGACTAGATTTTACAGATACGCAGTATTTT
TRBJ1-3 | TRBV11-3 | - | - | CASSSYDSGNTIYF | TGTGCCAGCAGCTCTTACGACTCTGGAAACACCATATATTTT
TRBJ2-7 | TRBV19 | - | - | CASSMDYGGLHYEQYF | TGTGCCAGTAGTATGGATTACGGGGGGCTCCACTACGAGCAGTACTTC
TRBJ2-1 | TRBV5-1 | TRBD2 | - | CASSSTSGSGRDNNEQFF | TGCGCCAGCAGCTCGACTAGCGGGAGCGGAAGGGACAACAATGAGCAGTTCTTC
TRBJ1-1 | TRBV11-1 | - | - | CASSLRGAGMNTEAFF | TGTGCCAGCAGTTTACGGGGGGCAGGGATGAACACTGAAGCTTTCTTT
TRBJ1-1 | TRBV3-1/TRBV3-2 | - | once | CASSQETGRRNTEAFF | TGTGCCAGCAGCCAGGAAACGGGACGTAGGAACACTGAAGCTTTCTTT
TRBJ1-4 | TRBV15 | - | - | CATAREGGKLFF | TGTGCCACCGCCAGGGAAGGGGGAAAACTGTTTTTT
TRBJ1-1 | TRBV5-1 | - | - | CASSFLDGNTEAFF | TGCGCCAGCAGCTTCCTAGACGGAAACACTGAAGCTTTCTTT
TRBJ2-1 | TRBV21-1 | - | - | CASSKTDGYNEQFF | TGTGCCAGCAGCAAGACGGACGGGTACAATGAGCAGTTCTTC
TRBJ2-5 | TRBV2 | - | - | CASKPLEETQYF | TGTGCCAGCAAACCCTTAGAAGAGACCCAGTACTTC
TRBJ2-1 | TRBV7-2 | TRBD2 | - | CASSLGLASYNEQFF | TGTGCCAGCAGCTTAGGACTAGCTTCCTACAATGAGCAGTTCTTC
TRBJ2-5 | TRBV11-3 | TRBD2 | - | CASSFSSGSETQYF | TGTGCCAGCAGCTTTTCAAGCGGGAGTGAGACCCAGTACTTC
TRBJ2-2 | TRBV7-6 | TRBD1 | - | CASSARQGAGNTGELFF | TGTGCCAGCAGCGCAAGACAGGGGGCGGGGAACACCGGGGAGCTGTTTTTT
TRBJ2-5 | TRBV10-3 | TRBD1 | - | CAISEGGPGVETQYF | TGTGCCATCAGTGAAGGGGGCCCAGGTGTGGAGACCCAGTACTTC
TRBJ2-1 | TRBV5-8 | TRBD1 | - | CASSLRDRFYNEQFF | TGTGCCAGCAGCCTCCGGGACAGATTCTACAATGAGCAGTTCTTC
TRBJ1-4 | TRBV19 | - | - | CASSIEWGLNEKLFF | TGTGCCAGTAGTATAGAGTGGGGGTTGAATGAAAAACTGTTTTTT
TRBJ2-1 | TRBV27 | TRBD2 | - | CASSLFPGLAGPFSYNEQFF | TGTGCCAGCAGTTTATTTCCGGGACTAGCGGGCCCCTTCTCCTACAATGAGCAGTTCTTC
TRBJ2-7 | TRBV10-3 | - | once | CAISVGGTPYEQYF | TGTGCCATCAGTGTCGGGGGGACACCTTACGAGCAGTACTTC
TRBJ1-5 | TRBV7-2 | - | few | CASSFVAPSNQPQHF | TGTGCCAGCAGCTTCGTCGCACCGAGCAATCAGCCCCAGCATTTT
TRBJ1-4 | TRBV18 | - | - | CASSPGARGSNEKLFF | TGTGCCAGCTCACCGGGGGCGAGGGGCTCTAATGAAAAACTGTTTTTT
TRBJ2-7 | TRBV7-8 | TRBD2 | - | CASTLAASGRNEQYF | TGTGCCAGCACCCTGGCGGCAAGCGGGAGGAACGAGCAGTACTTC
TRBJ1-2 | TRBV7-8 | - | - | CASSLGTSSYGYTF | TGTGCCAGCAGCCTAGGGACCTCCTCCTATGGCTACACCTTC
TRBJ2-7 | TRBV14 | TRBD2 | - | CASSGIAGDYEQYF | TGTGCCAGCAGCGGCATAGCGGGAGACTACGAGCAGTACTTC
TRBJ1-5 | TRBV15 | - | - | CATSRTGSNQPQHF | TGTGCCACCAGCAGAACAGGGAGCAATCAGCCCCAGCATTTT
TRBJ1-5 | TRBV27 | - | - | CASSLIQGRQPQHF | TGTGCCAGCAGTTTAATCCAGGGGCGACAGCCCCAGCATTTT
TRBJ2-1 | TRBV19 | TRBD2 | - | CASSIVSLRLAGGVEQFF | TGTGCCAGTAGTATAGTCAGCCTCCGGCTAGCGGGAGGAGTTGAGCAGTTCTTC